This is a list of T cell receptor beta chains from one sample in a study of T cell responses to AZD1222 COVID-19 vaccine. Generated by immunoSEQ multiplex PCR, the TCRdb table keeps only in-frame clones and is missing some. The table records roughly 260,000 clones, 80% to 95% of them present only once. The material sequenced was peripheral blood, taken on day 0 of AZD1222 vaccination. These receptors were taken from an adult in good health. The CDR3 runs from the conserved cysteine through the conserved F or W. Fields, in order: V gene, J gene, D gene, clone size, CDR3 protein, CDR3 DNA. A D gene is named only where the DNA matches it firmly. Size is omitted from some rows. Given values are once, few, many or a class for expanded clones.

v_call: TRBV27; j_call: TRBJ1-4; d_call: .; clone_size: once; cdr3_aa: CASSFLWGEKLFF; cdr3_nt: TGTGCCAGCAGTTTTTTGTGGGGGGAAAAACTGTTTTTT
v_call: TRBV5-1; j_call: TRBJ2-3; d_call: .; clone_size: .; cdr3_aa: CASSLAGKSTDTQYF; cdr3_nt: TGCGCCAGCAGCTTGGCGGGAAAGAGCACAGATACGCAGTATTTT
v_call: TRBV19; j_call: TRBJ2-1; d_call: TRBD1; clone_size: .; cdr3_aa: CASSIGNGQGLNEQFF; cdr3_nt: TGTGCCAGTAGTATAGGAAACGGACAGGGTTTGAATGAGCAGTTCTTC
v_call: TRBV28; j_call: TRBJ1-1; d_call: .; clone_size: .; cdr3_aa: CASSSQWGENTEAFF; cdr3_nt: TGTGCCAGCAGTTCACAATGGGGCGAGAACACTGAAGCTTTCTTT
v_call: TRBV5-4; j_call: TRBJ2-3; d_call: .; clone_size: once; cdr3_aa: CASSGGGTKADTQYF; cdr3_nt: TGTGCCAGCAGCGGGGGTGGCACAAAAGCAGATACGCAGTATTTT
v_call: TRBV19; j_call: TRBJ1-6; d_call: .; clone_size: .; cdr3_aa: CASSIDRGQGNSPLHF; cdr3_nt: TGTGCCAGTAGTATAGATCGAGGGCAGGGGAATTCACCCCTCCACTTT
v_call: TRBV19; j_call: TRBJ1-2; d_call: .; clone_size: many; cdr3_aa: CASTYNRVYGYTF; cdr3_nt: TGTGCCAGTACCTATAACAGGGTCTATGGCTACACCTTC
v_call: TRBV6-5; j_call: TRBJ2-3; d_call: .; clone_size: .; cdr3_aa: CASSSPDTQYF; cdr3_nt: TGTGCCAGCAGTTCGCCGGATACGCAGTATTTT
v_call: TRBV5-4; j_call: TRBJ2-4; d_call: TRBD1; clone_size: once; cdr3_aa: CASSLGGQGVNIQYF; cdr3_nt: TGTGCCAGCAGCTTGGGGGGACAGGGTGTAAACATTCAGTACTTC
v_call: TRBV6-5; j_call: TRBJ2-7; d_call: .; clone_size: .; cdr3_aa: CASSYAGRDYEQYF; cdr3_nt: TGTGCCAGCAGTTACGCGGGCAGGGATTACGAGCAGTACTTC
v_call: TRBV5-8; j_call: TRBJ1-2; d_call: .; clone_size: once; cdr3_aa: CATSTIEGRGYTF; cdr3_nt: TGTGCCACCTCGACCATAGAGGGAAGGGGCTACACCTTC
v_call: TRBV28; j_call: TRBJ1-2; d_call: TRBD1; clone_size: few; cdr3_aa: CASSFGGQGSYGYTF; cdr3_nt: TGTGCCAGCAGTTTTGGGGGACAGGGTAGCTATGGCTACACCTTC
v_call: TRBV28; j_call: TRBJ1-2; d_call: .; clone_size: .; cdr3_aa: CASNYFNSNYGYTF; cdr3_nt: TGTGCCAGCAATTACTTCAACTCTAACTATGGCTACACCTTC
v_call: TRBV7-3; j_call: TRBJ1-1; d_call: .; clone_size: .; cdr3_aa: CASSFSYGDEAFF; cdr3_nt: TGTGCCAGCAGCTTTTCCTACGGCGATGAAGCTTTCTTT
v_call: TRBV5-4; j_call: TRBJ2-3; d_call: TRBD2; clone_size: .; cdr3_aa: CALESGGAPDTQYF; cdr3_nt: TGTGCCCTCGAGAGCGGGGGGGCCCCAGATACGCAGTATTTT
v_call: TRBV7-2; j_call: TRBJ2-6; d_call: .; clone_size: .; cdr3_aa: CASRRGGGANVLTF; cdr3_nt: TGTGCCAGCCGCAGGGGTGGAGGGGCCAACGTCCTGACTTTC
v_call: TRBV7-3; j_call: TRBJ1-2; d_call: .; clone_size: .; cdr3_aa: CARGEGPEYGYTF; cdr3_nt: TGTGCCAGGGGGGAGGGACCCGAGTATGGCTACACCTTC
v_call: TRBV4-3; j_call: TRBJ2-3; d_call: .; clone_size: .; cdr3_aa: CASSQGLLTDTQYF; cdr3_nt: TGCGCCAGCAGCCAAGGACTCCTCACAGATACGCAGTATTTT
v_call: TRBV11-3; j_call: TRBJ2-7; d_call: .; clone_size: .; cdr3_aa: CASSFQGSDYEQYF; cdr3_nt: TGTGCCAGCAGCTTTCAGGGGTCGGACTACGAGCAGTACTTC
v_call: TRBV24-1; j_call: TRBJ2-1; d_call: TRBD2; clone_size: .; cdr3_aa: CATSDSTSGRNEQFF; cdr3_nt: TGTGCCACCAGTGACTCGACTAGCGGGAGGAATGAGCAGTTCTTC
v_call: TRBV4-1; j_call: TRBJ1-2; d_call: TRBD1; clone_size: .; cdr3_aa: CASSQEGTGLSGYTF; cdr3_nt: TGCGCCAGCAGCCAAGAAGGGACAGGGCTTTCTGGCTACACCTTC
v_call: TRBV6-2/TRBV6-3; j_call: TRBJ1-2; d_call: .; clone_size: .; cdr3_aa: CASSYDRIYGYTF; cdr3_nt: TGTGCCAGCAGTTATGACCGGATCTATGGCTACACCTTC
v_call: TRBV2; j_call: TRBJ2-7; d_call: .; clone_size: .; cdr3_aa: CAAGIAPAEQYF; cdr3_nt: TGTGCCGCGGGGATAGCGCCTGCCGAGCAGTACTTC
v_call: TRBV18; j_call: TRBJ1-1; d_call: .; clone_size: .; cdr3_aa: CASTQGSGTEAFF; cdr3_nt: TGTGCCAGCACACAGGGTTCGGGCACTGAAGCTTTCTTT
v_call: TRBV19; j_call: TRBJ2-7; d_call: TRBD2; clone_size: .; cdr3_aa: CASSPLRERGEQYF; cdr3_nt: TGTGCCAGTAGCCCCTTGCGGGAGAGGGGCGAGCAGTACTTC
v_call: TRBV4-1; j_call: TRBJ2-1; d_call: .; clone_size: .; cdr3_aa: CASSQVYAKVLRNEQFF; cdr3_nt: TGCGCCAGCAGCCAAGTTTACGCTAAGGTCCTCCGAAATGAGCAGTTCTTC
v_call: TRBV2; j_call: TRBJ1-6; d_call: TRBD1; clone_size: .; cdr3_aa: CASIVTGGSPLHF; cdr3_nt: TGTGCCAGCATTGTCACAGGGGGGTCACCCCTCCACTTT
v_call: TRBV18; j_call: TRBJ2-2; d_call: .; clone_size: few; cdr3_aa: CASSPPPAGPGELFF; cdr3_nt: TGTGCCAGCTCACCACCGCCTGCAGGGCCTGGGGAGCTGTTTTTT
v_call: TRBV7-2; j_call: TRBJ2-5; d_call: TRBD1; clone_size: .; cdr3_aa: CASREGGQGGQETQYF; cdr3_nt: TGTGCCAGCAGAGAAGGGGGACAGGGAGGACAAGAGACCCAGTACTTC
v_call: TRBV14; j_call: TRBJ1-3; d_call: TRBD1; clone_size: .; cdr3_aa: CASRPSGTGGNTIYF; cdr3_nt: TGTGCCAGCAGACCCTCCGGGACAGGGGGAAACACCATATATTTT
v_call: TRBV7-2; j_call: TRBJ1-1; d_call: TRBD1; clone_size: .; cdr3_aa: CASSLGQGGEAFF; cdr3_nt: TGTGCCAGCAGCCTAGGACAGGGTGGTGAAGCTTTCTTT
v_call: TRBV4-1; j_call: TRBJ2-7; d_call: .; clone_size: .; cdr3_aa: CASSQANSGGYEQYF; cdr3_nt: TGCGCCAGCAGCCAAGCGAATAGTGGGGGCTACGAGCAGTACTTC
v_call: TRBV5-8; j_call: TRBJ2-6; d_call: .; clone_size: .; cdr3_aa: CASSPRGSPSGANVLTF; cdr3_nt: TGTGCCAGCAGCCCAAGGGGCAGTCCTTCTGGGGCCAACGTCCTGACTTTC
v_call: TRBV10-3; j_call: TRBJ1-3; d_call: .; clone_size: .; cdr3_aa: CAISGQRRNTIYF; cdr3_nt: TGTGCCATCAGCGGACAGAGGAGAAACACCATATATTTT
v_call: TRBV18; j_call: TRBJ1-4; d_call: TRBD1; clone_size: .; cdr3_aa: CASSPQRTGGSGTNEKLFF; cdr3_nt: TGTGCCAGCTCACCGCAAAGGACAGGGGGCTCAGGAACTAATGAAAAACTGTTTTTT
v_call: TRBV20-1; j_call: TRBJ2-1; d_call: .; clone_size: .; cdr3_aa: CSASGGNYNEQFF; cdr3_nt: TGCAGTGCTAGTGGCGGGAACTACAATGAGCAGTTCTTC
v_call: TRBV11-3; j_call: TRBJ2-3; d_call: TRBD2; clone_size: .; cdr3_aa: CASSPSGGTQYF; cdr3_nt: TGTGCCAGCAGCCCCTCGGGGGGTACGCAGTATTTT
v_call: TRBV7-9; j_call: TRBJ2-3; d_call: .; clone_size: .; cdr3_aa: CASSLRSTIEGTQDTQYF; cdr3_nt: TGTGCCAGCAGCTTAAGGTCAACCATCGAGGGGACACAGGATACGCAGTATTTT
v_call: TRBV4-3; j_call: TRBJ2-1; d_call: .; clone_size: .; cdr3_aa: CASSFGQVGGRSYNEQFF; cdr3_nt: TGCGCCAGCAGCTTCGGACAGGTGGGGGGACGCTCCTACAATGAGCAGTTCTTC
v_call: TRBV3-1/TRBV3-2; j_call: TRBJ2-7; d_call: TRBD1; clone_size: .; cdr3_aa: CASSRHGQGYEQYF; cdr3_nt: TGTGCCAGCAGCCGACATGGACAGGGCTACGAGCAGTACTTC
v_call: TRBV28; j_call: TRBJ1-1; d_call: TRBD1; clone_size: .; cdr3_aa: CASSPGGRTEAFF; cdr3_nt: TGTGCCAGCAGTCCAGGGGGAAGGACTGAAGCTTTCTTT
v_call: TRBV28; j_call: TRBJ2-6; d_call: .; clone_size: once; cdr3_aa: CASSLNWPPGGGANVLTF; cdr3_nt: TGTGCCAGCAGTTTGAATTGGCCACCTGGGGGGGGCGCCAACGTCCTGACTTTC
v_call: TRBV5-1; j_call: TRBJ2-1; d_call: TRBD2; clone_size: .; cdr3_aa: CASSPTGTRSYNEQFF; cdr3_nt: TGCGCCAGCAGCCCAACCGGGACTAGGTCCTACAATGAGCAGTTCTTC
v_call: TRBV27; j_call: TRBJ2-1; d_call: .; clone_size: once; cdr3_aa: CASSSSDPSYNEQFF; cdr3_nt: .
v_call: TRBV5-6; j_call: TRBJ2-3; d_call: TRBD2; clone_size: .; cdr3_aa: CASTAGLAGGDTQYF; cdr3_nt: TGTGCCAGCACCGCGGGACTAGCGGGAGGAGATACGCAGTATTTT
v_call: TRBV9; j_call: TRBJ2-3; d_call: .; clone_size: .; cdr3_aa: CASSAAGWRTDTQYF; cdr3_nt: TGTGCCAGCAGCGCCGCGGGGTGGCGGACAGATACGCAGTATTTT
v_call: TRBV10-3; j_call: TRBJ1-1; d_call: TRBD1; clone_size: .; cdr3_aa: CAISDQGKGATEAFF; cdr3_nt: TGTGCCATCAGTGATCAGGGAAAGGGGGCCACTGAAGCTTTCTTT
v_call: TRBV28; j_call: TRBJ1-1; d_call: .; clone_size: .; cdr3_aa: CASTQIMNTEAFF; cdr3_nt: TGTGCCAGCACTCAAATTATGAACACTGAAGCTTTCTTT
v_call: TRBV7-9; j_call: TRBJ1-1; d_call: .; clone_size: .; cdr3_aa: CASSNGPGPEAFF; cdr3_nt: TGTGCCAGCAGCAACGGACCAGGGCCTGAAGCTTTCTTT
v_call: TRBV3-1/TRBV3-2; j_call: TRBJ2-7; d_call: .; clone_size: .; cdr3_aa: CASSPTNIWAGSSYEQYF; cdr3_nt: TGTGCCAGCAGCCCCACCAACATATGGGCAGGGAGCTCCTACGAGCAGTACTTC
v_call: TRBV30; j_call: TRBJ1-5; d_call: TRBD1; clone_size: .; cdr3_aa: CAWSQGDQPQHF; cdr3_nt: TGTGCCTGGAGTCAGGGGGATCAGCCCCAGCATTTT
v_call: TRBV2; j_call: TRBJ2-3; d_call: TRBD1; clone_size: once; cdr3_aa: CASQRQGSTDTQYF; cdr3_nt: TGTGCCAGCCAACGACAGGGGAGCACAGATACGCAGTATTTT
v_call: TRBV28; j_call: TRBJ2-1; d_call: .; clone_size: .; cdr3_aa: CASSSHSTNNEQFF; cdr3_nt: TGTGCCAGCAGTTCCCACTCGACCAACAATGAGCAGTTCTTC
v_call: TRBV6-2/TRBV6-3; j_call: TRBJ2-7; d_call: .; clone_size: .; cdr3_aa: CASSYESHYPYESQYF; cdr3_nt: TGTGCCAGCAGTTACGAAAGTCACTACCCCTACGAGTCGCAGTACTTC
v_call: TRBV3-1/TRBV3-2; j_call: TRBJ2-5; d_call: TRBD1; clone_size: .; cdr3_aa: CASTRTGETQYF; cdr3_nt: TGTGCCAGCACCCGGACAGGGGAGACCCAGTACTTC
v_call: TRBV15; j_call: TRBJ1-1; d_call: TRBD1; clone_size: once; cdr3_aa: CATSREGRQGAEAFF; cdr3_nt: TGTGCCACCAGCAGAGAGGGAAGGCAGGGGGCTGAAGCTTTCTTT
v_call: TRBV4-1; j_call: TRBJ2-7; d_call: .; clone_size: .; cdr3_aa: CASSQVGRDAEQYF; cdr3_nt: TGCGCCAGCAGCCAAGTAGGTCGAGATGCCGAGCAGTACTTC
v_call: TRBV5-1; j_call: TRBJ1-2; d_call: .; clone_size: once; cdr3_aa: CASSPRVNRVGYTF; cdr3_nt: TGCGCCAGCAGCCCTCGGGTTAACAGGGTCGGCTACACCTTC
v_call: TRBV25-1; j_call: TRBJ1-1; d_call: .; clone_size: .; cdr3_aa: CASTFRAEAFF; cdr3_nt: TGTGCCAGCACCTTTCGGGCTGAAGCTTTCTTT